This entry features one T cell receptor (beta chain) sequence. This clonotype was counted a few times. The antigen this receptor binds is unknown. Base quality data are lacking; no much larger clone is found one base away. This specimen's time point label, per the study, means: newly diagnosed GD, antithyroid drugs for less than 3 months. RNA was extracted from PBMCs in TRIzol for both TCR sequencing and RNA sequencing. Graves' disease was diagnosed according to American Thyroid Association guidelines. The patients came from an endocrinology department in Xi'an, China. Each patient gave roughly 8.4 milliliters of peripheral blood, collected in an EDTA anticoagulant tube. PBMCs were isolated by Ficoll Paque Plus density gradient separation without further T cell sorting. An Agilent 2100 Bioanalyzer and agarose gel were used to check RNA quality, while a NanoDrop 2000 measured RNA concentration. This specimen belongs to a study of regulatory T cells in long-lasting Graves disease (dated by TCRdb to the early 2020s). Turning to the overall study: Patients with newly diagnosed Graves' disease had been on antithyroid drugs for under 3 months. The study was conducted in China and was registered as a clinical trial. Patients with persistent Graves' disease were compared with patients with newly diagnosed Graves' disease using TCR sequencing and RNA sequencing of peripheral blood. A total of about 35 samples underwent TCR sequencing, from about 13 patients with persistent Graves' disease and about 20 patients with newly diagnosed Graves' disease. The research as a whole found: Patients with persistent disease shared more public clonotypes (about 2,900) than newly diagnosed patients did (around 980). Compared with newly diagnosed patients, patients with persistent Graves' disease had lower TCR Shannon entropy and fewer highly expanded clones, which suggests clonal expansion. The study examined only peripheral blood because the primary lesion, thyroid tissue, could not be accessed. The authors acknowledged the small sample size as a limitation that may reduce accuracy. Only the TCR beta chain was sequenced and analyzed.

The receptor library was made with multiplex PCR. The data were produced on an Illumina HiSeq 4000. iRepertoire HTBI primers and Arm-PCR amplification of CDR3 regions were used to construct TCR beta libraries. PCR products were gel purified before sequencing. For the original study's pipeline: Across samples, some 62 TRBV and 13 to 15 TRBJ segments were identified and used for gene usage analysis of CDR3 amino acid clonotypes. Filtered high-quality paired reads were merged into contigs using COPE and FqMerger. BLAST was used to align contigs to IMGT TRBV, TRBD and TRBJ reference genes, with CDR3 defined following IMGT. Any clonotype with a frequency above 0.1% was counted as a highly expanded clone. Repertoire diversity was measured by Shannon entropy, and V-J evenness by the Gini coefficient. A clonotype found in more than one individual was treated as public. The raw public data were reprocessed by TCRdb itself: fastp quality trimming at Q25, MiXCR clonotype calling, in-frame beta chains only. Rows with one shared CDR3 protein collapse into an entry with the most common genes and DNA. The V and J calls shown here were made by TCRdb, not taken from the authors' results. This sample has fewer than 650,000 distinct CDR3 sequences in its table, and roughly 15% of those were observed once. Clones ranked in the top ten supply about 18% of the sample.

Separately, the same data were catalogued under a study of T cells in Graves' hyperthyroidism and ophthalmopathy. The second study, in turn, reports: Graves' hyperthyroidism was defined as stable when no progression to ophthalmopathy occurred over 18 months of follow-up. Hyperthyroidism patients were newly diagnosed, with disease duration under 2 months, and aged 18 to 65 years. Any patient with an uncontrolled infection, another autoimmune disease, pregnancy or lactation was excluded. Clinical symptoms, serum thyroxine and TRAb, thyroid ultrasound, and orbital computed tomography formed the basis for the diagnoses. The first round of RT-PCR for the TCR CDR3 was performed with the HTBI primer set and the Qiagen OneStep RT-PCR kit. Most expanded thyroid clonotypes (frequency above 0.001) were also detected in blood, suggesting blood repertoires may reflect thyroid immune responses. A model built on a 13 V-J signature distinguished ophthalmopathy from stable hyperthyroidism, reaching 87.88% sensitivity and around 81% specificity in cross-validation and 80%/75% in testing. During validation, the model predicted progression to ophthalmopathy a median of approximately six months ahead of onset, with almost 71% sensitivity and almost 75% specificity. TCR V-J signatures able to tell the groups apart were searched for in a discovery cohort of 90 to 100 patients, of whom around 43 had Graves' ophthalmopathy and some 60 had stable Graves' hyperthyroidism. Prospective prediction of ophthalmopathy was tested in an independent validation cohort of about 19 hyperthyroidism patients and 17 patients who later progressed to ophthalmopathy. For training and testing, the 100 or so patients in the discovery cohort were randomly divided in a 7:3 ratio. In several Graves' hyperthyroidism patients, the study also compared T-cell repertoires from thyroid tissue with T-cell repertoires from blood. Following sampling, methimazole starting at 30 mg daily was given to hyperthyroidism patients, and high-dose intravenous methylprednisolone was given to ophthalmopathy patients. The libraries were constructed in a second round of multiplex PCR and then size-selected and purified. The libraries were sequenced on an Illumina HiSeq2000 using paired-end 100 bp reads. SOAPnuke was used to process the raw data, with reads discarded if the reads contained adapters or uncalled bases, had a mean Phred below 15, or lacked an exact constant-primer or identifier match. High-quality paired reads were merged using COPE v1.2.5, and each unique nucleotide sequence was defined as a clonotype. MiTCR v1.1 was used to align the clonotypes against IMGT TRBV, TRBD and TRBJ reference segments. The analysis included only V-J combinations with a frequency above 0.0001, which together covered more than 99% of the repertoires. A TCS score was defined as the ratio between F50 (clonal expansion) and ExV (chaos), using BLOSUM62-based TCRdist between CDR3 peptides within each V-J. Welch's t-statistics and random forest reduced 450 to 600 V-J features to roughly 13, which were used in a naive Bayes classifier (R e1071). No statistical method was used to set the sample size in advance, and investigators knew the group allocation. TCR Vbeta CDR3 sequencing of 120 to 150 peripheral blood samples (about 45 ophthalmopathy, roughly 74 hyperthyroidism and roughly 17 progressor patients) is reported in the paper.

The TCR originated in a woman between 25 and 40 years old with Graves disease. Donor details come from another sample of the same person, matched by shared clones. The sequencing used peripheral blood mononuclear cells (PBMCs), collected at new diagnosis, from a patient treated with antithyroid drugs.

The DNA sequence follows: TGTGCCAGCAGCCCAGACAGGCAGCGGGGGGGAAGGGGCTACAATGAGCAGTTCTTC. This is translated as CASSPDRQRGGRGYNEQFF. The sequence is built from TRBV7-8 and TRBJ2-1, with TRBD2 identical over 10 junction bases. V is trimmed back by 5 bases and J by 3 bases, and the junction contains 16 bases that no gene match accounts for. CDR1 and CDR2 are drawn from the germline V gene: SGHVS, FQNEAQ. The CDR3 contains 19 residues, cysteine and phenylalanine counted. The entry retains the CDR3 DNA only, 57 bases that are in frame from base 1.